The text below deals with one TCR beta chain. The data originate from a study of blood T cell repertoires in COVID-19. Study-wide background: From T cells, B-cell-depleted T cells, or PBMCs came the material, which was cDNA or gDNA.

V gave up 0 bases and J gave up 5 bases, with 9 bases separating them. CDR1 and CDR2 (germline): SGHRS, YFSETQ. CDR3 length: 14 amino acids. Authors' analysis steps: Amplification of reference gene primers provided the estimated nucleated cell counts. Method: immunoSEQ multiplex PCR; TCRdb's copy keeps in-frame clones and lacks some. That table supplies the V and J calls and clone size; D and trimming were determined from the DNA. Of 470,000 or so clones listed, around 88% are singletons. What was sequenced was peripheral blood. The chain combines TRBV5-1 with TRBJ2-1; perhaps TRBD1 as D (5 bases). This clonotype was obtained from a woman between 25 and 40 years old with acute or convalescent COVID-19. CDR3 bases: TGCGCCAGCAGCTTGGGCGACAGAGACAATGAGCAGTTCTTC. Its translation is CASSLGDRDNEQFF.